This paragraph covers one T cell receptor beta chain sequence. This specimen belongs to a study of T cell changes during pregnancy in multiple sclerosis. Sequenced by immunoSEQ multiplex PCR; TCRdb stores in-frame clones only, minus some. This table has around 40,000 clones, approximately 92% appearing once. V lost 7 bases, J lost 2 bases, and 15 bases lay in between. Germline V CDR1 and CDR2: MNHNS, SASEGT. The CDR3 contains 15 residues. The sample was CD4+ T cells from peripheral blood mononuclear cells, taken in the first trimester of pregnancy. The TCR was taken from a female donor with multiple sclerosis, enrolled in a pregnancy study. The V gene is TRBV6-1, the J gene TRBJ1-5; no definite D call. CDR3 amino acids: CASIPNPGGNQPQHF. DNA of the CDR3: TGTGCCAGCATCCCGAACCCCGGGGGCAATCAGCCCCAGCATTTT.